The next 21 T cell receptor beta chains were all read from a single sample in a study of beta chain features in type 1 diabetes. Overall study findings and caveats: TCRB CDR3s were moderately but significantly shorter in Type 1 diabetes patients in all four CD4+ subsets.

Since all of the isolated RNA was reverse transcribed, expressed TCRB transcripts were what got sequenced. The method was immunoSEQ multiplex PCR; TCRdb's version includes in-frame clones alone and lacks a portion of them. The data contain about 150,000 clones, more than 10% of them singletons. Antigen specificity for these receptors is unknown. The specimen was central memory CD4+ T cells from blood. The receptors were gathered from a man younger than 30 with type 1 diabetes.

This clone was observed a handful of times. The sample contains more than one DNA sequence encoding this CDR3. The chain's CDR3 is CAWSRGSGANVLTF. The CDR3 DNA reads as TGTGCCTGGTCCAGGGGATCTGGGGCCAACGTCCTGACTTTC. The rearrangement joins TRBV30 to TRBJ2-6; D is possibly TRBD1 (6 bases). Looked up from germline, CDR1 is GTSNPN and CDR2 is SVGIG (reference sequence). This CDR3 has 14 residues. The V and J ends lost 5 bases and 1 base respectively, with 9 bases between them.

The V gene is TRBV9, the J gene TRBJ2-4; possibly TRBD1 for D (6 bases). V shed 2 bases and J shed 7 bases, with 16 bases lying between them. The CDR3 runs 15 residues. Germline loops: CDR1 SGDLS, CDR2 YYNGEE. DNA for the CDR3: TGTGCCAGCAGCGTGGCACTAGGGGGATCGAACATTCAGTACTTC. Protein: CASSVALGGSNIQYF.

The CDR3 here is CASSPRGIGDNEQFF. CDR3 nucleotides: TGTGCCAGCTCACCACGGGGTATCGGGGACAATGAGCAGTTCTTC. V gene TRBV18 combines with J gene TRBJ2-1; the D gene is possibly TRBD2 (5 bases). Trimming cost V 1 base and J 5 bases, with 12 bases left between them. Germline V gene lookup returns CDR1 KGHSH and CDR2 LQKENI. The CDR3 is 15 amino acids. The complete variable domain, with remaining parts taken from reference TRBV18 and TRBJ2-1, reads NAGVMQNPRHLVRRRGQEARLRCSPMKGHSHVYWYRQLPEEGLKFMVYLQKENIIDESGMPKERFSAEFPKEGPSILRIQQVVRGDSAAYFCASSPRGIGDNEQFFGPGTRLTVL.

This clone has a handful of counts. This chain links TRBV11-2 with TRBJ1-3; D unclear. V shed 3 bases and J shed 6 bases, with 6 bases lying between them. Per germline, CDR1 SGHAT and CDR2 FQNNGV. The CDR3 covers 12 residues. The chain's CDR3 is CASSFGINTIYF. The CDR3 coding sequence is TGTGCCAGCAGCTTTGGTATAAACACCATATATTTT.

This clone was detected many times. The J gene is TRBJ1-6, the V gene TRBV27, with 9 bases lining up with TRBD1. The CDR3 extends over 17 amino acids. The trim removed 0 bases at V and 12 bases at J, leaving 12 bases unmatched. From germline, CDR1 is MNHEY and CDR2 SMNVEV (reference sequence). DNA for the CDR3: TGTGCCAGCAGTTTATCGGGGGGACAGGGAGGATCAGGACCCCTCCACTTT. Translating gives CASSLSGGQGGSGPLHF.

The chain combines TRBV2 with TRBJ2-7; TRBD1 might be the D (6 bases). The CDR3 loop spans 14 amino acids. With 2 bases removed from V and 2 bases from J, the gap between germline ends came to 10 bases. The V gene's germline CDR1 is SNHLY and CDR2 FYNNEI. Here the CDR3 DNA reads TGTGCCAGCAGTGAACAGGGGCCCGCCTACGAGCAGTACTTC. It yields the protein CASSEQGPAYEQYF.

The chain uses TRBV7-9 and TRBJ1-2, with TRBD1 as a possible D gene (6 bases). Trimming took off 3 bases at V and 6 bases at J, with 11 bases between the two ends. This CDR3 has 13 residues. Germline CDR1 and CDR2: SEHNR and FQNEAQ (reference sequence). The CDR3 here is CASSLRQVNGYTF. CDR3 DNA sequence: TGTGCCAGCAGCTTGAGACAGGTCAATGGCTACACCTTC.

The chain recombines TRBV27 with TRBJ2-7; D assignment may be TRBD1 or TRBD2 (8 bases each). V was clipped by 6 bases and J by 1 base, with 16 bases between them. Germline V gene data show CDR1 as MNHEY and CDR2 as SMNVEV (reference sequence). This CDR3 has 15 residues. The DNA of the CDR3 is TGTGCCAGCAGCCGTAGCGGGACAGGATCCTACGAGCAGTACTTC. This codes for CASSRSGTGSYEQYF.

Ten or more counts support this clone. The chain links TRBV28 to TRBJ2-7, with D uncertain. The germline V gene encodes CDR1 MDHEN and CDR2 SYDVKM. This CDR3 is built from 12 residues. Trimming left V 5 bases short and J 5 bases short, with 10 bases between. As DNA, the CDR3 is TGTGCCAGCAGTGAAGGACGGAACGAGCAGTACTTC. It specifies CASSEGRNEQYF. Complete variable domain (other parts from reference TRBV28 and TRBJ2-7): DVKVTQSSRYLVKRTGEKVFLECVQDMDHENMFWYRQDPGLGLRLIYFSYDVKMKEKGDIPEGYSVSREKKERFSLILESASTNQTSMYLCASSEGRNEQYFGPGTRLTVT.

The CDR3, as DNA: TGTGCCAGCTCACGGGGACAGGGGGCTGATCAGCCCCAGCATTTT. Encoded protein: CASSRGQGADQPQHF. The chain employs TRBV18 and TRBJ1-5, with 12 bases aligning to TRBD1. V lost 4 bases, J lost 5 bases, and 3 bases stayed unmatched. The germline gives CDR1 KGHSH, CDR2 LQKENI. The CDR3 is 15 amino acids.

V usage is TRBV5-1 and J usage is TRBJ2-1; the match to TRBD2 covers 10 bases. The CDR3 runs to 15 residues. The V and J ends lost 6 bases and 5 bases, in that order; junction bases with no gene match: 8. CDR1 and CDR2 from the germline V gene are SGHRS and YFSETQ. The CDR3 DNA reads TGCGCCAGCAACCCCTCTAGCGGGGGCCACAATGAGCAGTTCTTC. The encoded protein is CASNPSSGGHNEQFF.

The gene calls are TRBV28 and TRBJ1-1, with 7 bases that match TRBD1. After removal of 10 bases from V and 2 bases from J, the junction contained 10 bases not matched to a gene. Germline V lookup: CDR1 MDHEN, CDR2 SYDVKM. The CDR3 contains 14 residues. CDR3 DNA: TGTGCCACCACGGCCGGGACAGCCAACACTGAAGCTTTCTTT. Its translation: CATTAGTANTEAFF.

The chain joins TRBV5-4 to TRBJ1-2, with 7 positions matching TRBD1. The CDR3 totals 15 residues. Germline CDR1 and CDR2: SGHNT and YYREEE (reference sequence). V shed 5 bases, J shed 4 bases, and the junction held 11 bases outside the gene matches. CDR3 in amino acids: CASRPEPGGTYGYTF. Written as DNA, the CDR3 is TGTGCCAGCAGGCCCGAGCCAGGGGGAACCTATGGCTACACCTTC.

This clone was seen at least ten times. The chain joins TRBV5-6 to TRBJ1-2; D might be TRBD1 (5 bases). V lost 0 bases, J lost 4 bases, and 10 bases lay in between. Germline assignment: CDR1 SGHDT and CDR2 YYEEEE. The CDR3 consists of 14 residues. DNA of the CDR3: TGTGCCAGCAGCTTGGCCCAGGGAAGCTATGGCTACACCTTC. It translates to CASSLAQGSYGYTF.

This clone showed up just a few times. CDR3 nucleotides: TGTGCCAGCAGCTTAGCTGGCCCACAGGGATCAAATGGCTACACCTTC. It yields the protein CASSLAGPQGSNGYTF. The genes are TRBV7-8 and TRBJ1-2; D is perhaps TRBD1 (6 bases). This CDR3 comprises 16 residues. Germline V gives CDR1 SGHVS, CDR2 FQNEAQ. Deletions cut 0 bases from V and 6 bases from J, with 17 bases between.

This chain uses TRBV20-1 with TRBJ2-1; possible D gene TRBD2, 6 bases. Germline V lookup: CDR1 DFQATT, CDR2 SNEGSKA (reference sequence). V lost 6 bases to trimming and J lost 7 bases, with 10 bases between them. The CDR3 spans 11 residues. DNA of the CDR3: TGCAGTGCCACCGGGACTAATGAGCAGTTCTTC. It codes for CSATGTNEQFF.

The rearrangement links TRBV19 to TRBJ2-3; a possible D gene is TRBD1 (6 bases). Germline V gene data show CDR1 as LNHDA and CDR2 as SQIVND (reference sequence). This CDR3 has 14 residues. V gave up 6 bases and J gave up 1 base, with 11 bases separating them. CDR3: CASRNPGGTDTQYF. CDR3 DNA sequence: TGTGCCAGTAGAAATCCAGGGGGCACAGATACGCAGTATTTT.

The gene calls are TRBV30 and TRBJ2-1, with 7 bases fitting TRBD1. Looked up from germline, CDR1 is GTSNPN and CDR2 is SVGIG (reference sequence). This CDR3 has 15 residues. With 0 bases clipped from V and 1 base from J, the junction kept 3 bases outside the gene matches. CDR3 protein: CAWSVGRGSYNEQFF. CDR3 coding DNA: TGTGCCTGGAGTGTAGGCAGGGGGTCCTACAATGAGCAGTTCTTC.

In this sample, this clone turned up a few times. At one boundary the junction diverges from the germline segment, which might be a read error. The chain recombines TRBV7-7 with TRBJ2-2; the match to TRBD1 covers 8 bases. The CDR3 extends over 14 amino acids. The germline CDR1 and CDR2 sequences are SSHAT and FNYEAQ (reference sequence). The CDR3 sequence is CASSSGQDTGELFF. The CDR3 DNA reads as TGTGCTAGCAGTTCGGGACAGGACACCGGGGAGCTGTTTTTT.

The chain is built from TRBV11-2 and TRBJ2-1; the match to TRBD2 covers 9 bases. The CDR3 loop spans 16 amino acids. The germline gives CDR1 SGHAT, CDR2 FQNNGV. J was trimmed by 5 bases and V by 5 bases; bases with no gene match: 10. CDR3 sequence reads: CASSPRRSGGHNEQFF. Written as DNA, the CDR3 is TGTGCCAGCAGCCCGCGCCGCAGCGGGGGGCACAATGAGCAGTTCTTC. The full variable domain, completed using reference TRBV11-2 and TRBJ2-1, is EAGVAQSPRYKIIEKRQSVAFWCNPISGHATLYWYQQILGQGPKLLIQFQNNGVVDDSQLPKDRFSAERLKGVDSTLKIQPAKLEDSAVYLCASSPRRSGGHNEQFFGPGTRLTVL.

This CDR3 is CASSSDISGANVLTF. DNA of the CDR3: TGTGCCAGCAGCTCGGACATCTCTGGGGCCAACGTCCTGACTTTC. The chain recombines TRBV7-2 with TRBJ2-6; D might be TRBD1 (5 bases). Trimming took off 4 bases at V and 0 bases at J, with 7 bases between the two ends. CDR1 and CDR2 from the germline V gene are SGHTA and FQGNSA. CDR3 length equals 15 residues.